Below, 15 T cell receptor beta chains from the same sample are listed, as sequenced in a study of blood T cell repertoires in COVID-19. The data were produced by immunoSEQ multiplex PCR, yet TCRdb's version contains in-frame clones alone and is incomplete. The sample holds about 180,000 clones; just over 85% are singletons and the top ten take around 8.6%. The specimen sequenced was peripheral blood. Source of these receptors: a man aged 50 to 59 with active or convalescent COVID-19.

CDR3 sequence reads: CASSYDSGTGVYGYTF. As DNA, the CDR3 is TGTGCCAGCAGTTACGATTCCGGGACAGGTGTTTATGGCTACACCTTC. This chain joins TRBV6-5 and TRBJ1-2; 8 nucleotides match TRBD1. This CDR3 comprises 16 residues. The germline CDR1 and CDR2 sequences are MNHEY and SVGAGI. The trim removed 2 bases at V and 5 bases at J, leaving 10 bases unmatched.

The V call is TRBV28, the J call TRBJ1-6, with 7 bases that match TRBD1. The CDR3 has 15 residues. Trimming removed 5 bases from V and 9 bases from J; junction bases left unmatched: 10. CDR1 and CDR2 (germline): MDHEN, SYDVKM. The CDR3 protein is CASSPPNRGSSPLHF. The CDR3 bases are TGTGCCAGCAGTCCCCCCAACAGGGGTAGTTCACCCCTCCACTTT. Variable domain in full (rest from reference TRBV28 and TRBJ1-6): DVKVTQSSRYLVKRTGEKVFLECVQDMDHENMFWYRQDPGLGLRLIYFSYDVKMKEKGDIPEGYSVSREKKERFSLILESASTNQTSMYLCASSPPNRGSSPLHFGNGTRLTVT.

V is TRBV6-5 and J is TRBJ1-2; 11 bases map to TRBD1. Trimming at V came to 6 bases and at J to 3 bases, leaving 3 bases not matched to a gene. The length of the CDR3 is 14 residues. The germline V gene encodes CDR1 MNHEY and CDR2 SVGAGI. CDR3 DNA sequence: TGTGCCAGCAGATTGGGACAGGGGGACTATGGCTACACCTTC. Protein sequence: CASRLGQGDYGYTF.

The chain combines TRBV7-3 with TRBJ1-1; D is perhaps TRBD1 (6 bases). Germline values: CDR1 SGHTA, CDR2 FQGTGA. V lost 0 bases to trimming and J lost 5 bases, with 10 bases between them. The CDR3 has 14 amino acids. CDR3 loop: CASSLTTGRTEAFF. In DNA form, the CDR3 reads TGTGCCAGCAGCTTAACCACAGGGCGGACTGAAGCTTTCTTT.

The chain combines TRBV2 with TRBJ1-6; D possibly corresponds to TRBD1 (5 bases). There are 13 residues in the CDR3. V was shortened by 8 bases and J by 7 bases, with 12 bases between the two germline ends. The V gene's germline CDR1 is SNHLY and CDR2 FYNNEI. This CDR3 is CASVGDLNSPLHF. The CDR3 DNA follows: TGTGCCAGCGTTGGGGACTTAAATTCACCCCTCCACTTT.

This clone has just one count. The chain links TRBV3-1 (or the pseudogene TRBV3-2) to TRBJ1-2; tentatively, D is TRBD1 (6 bases). There are 13 residues in the CDR3. Trimming cost V 6 bases and J 6 bases, with 14 bases left between them. Germline CDR1 LGHDT, CDR2 YNNKEL (reference sequence). CDR3 in amino acids: CASRFGQLDGYTF. CDR3 sequence (DNA): TGTGCCAGCAGGTTCGGACAGCTAGATGGCTACACCTTC.

This sequence joins TRBV7-2 and TRBJ2-4; possible D gene TRBD1, 5 bases. CDR3 size: 14 residues. Germline V gene lookup returns CDR1 SGHTA and CDR2 FQGNSA. V gave up 4 bases and J gave up 6 bases, with 13 bases separating them. The CDR3: CASSYVAQGNIQYF. The CDR3 DNA is TGTGCCAGCAGCTACGTCGCCCAGGGAAACATTCAGTACTTC.

The chain combines TRBV27 with TRBJ1-1; TRBD1 is a possible D gene (6 bases). The length of the CDR3 is 15 residues. The germline gives CDR1 MNHEY, CDR2 SMNVEV (reference sequence). The V gene lost 1 base and the J gene lost 4 bases, with 13 bases spanning the gap. CDR3 residues: CASSLWQGSSTEAFF. DNA for the CDR3: TGTGCCAGCAGTTTATGGCAGGGGAGTAGCACTGAAGCTTTCTTT.

The chain combines TRBV6-1 with TRBJ1-5; D possibly corresponds to TRBD1 (6 bases). CDR1 is MNHNS and CDR2 is SASEGT in the germline V gene. V gave up 2 bases and J gave up 6 bases, with 11 bases separating them. This CDR3 has 14 residues. CDR3 bases: TGTGCCAGCAGTGAATCGGGGGGGCGTCAGCCCCAGCATTTT. This gives the protein CASSESGGRQPQHF.

The J gene is TRBJ2-5, the V gene TRBV29-1; 7 positions match TRBD2. In germline, CDR1 is SQVTM, CDR2 ANQGSEA. This CDR3 has 14 residues. The CDR3 loop is CTTASGDPRETQYF. The CDR3 nucleotides read TGCACCACGGCGAGCGGGGACCCCCGAGAGACCCAGTACTTC.

This clone was seen a single time. The DNA for the CDR3 is TGTGCCAGTAGTATCCGACAGGAGATAGCCAAAAACATTCAGTACTTC. This gives the protein CASSIRQEIAKNIQYF. V usage is TRBV19 and J usage is TRBJ2-4, with D tentatively TRBD1 (6 bases). Germline V gives CDR1 LNHDA, CDR2 SQIVND (reference sequence). The CDR3 spans 16 residues. V was pared by 3 bases and J by 0 bases, with 12 bases between.

V usage is TRBV2 and J usage is TRBJ2-5; a possible D gene is TRBD2 (6 bases). CDR3 size: 12 residues. Germline assignment: CDR1 SNHLY and CDR2 FYNNEI. V was cut by 4 bases and J by 7 bases, with 10 bases left in between. The CDR3 is CASSGGDVTQYF. CDR3 nucleotides: TGTGCCAGCAGTGGGGGGGACGTGACCCAGTACTTC.

The chain joins TRBV4-1 to TRBJ2-4; 9 bases fit TRBD2. V lost 0 bases to trimming and J lost 0 bases; unmatched junction nucleotides: 6. In germline, CDR1 is MGHRA, CDR2 YSYEKL. The CDR3 covers 18 residues. CDR3 region: CASSQDQRGDLAKNIQYF. CDR3 bases: TGCGCCAGCAGCCAAGATCAGCGGGGGGACCTAGCCAAAAACATTCAGTACTTC.

This rearrangement joins TRBV3-1 (or the pseudogene TRBV3-2) to TRBJ1-6; no reliable D call. CDR3 length: 14 amino acids. Germline assignment: CDR1 LGHDT and CDR2 YNNKEL (reference sequence). Between the trimmed V and J ends, which lost 7 bases and 5 bases, there was a span of 12 bases. The CDR3 coding sequence is TGTGCCAGCATCAGAACGTTCCATAATTCACCCCTCCACTTT. Translation: CASIRTFHNSPLHF.

V is TRBV27 and J is TRBJ2-2, with 12 positions matching TRBD1. Germline trimming cut 2 bases from V and 6 bases from J; bases unmatched to any gene: 7. The CDR3 extends over 17 amino acids. Germline V gives CDR1 MNHEY, CDR2 SMNVEV (reference sequence). The CDR3 DNA reads as TGTGCCAGCAGTTTAGGCGTGGGACAGGGGGCGGCCGGGGAGCTGTTTTTT. Translating gives CASSLGVGQGAAGELFF.